This TCR beta chain was found in a study of T cells in women clearing cervical HPV infection. Study-wide results and limits: Each sample's T-cell count was unknown, possibly confounding richness. CIN3+ cases had significantly higher TCR richness than controls; evenness did not differ.

The repertoire was sequenced with immunoSEQ multiplex PCR; TCRdb's copy has only in-frame clones and lacks some. The sample shows 25,000 to 35,000 clones, and 8.4% sits with its ten largest clones. The germline CDR1 and CDR2 sequences are MNHNS and SASEGT. The length of the CDR3 is 15 residues. The trim removed 2 bases at V and 7 bases at J, leaving 7 bases unmatched. Remarks on this clone: Its antigen is as yet unknown. The read terminates 3 residues ahead of where the CDR3 ends, so the germline J gene completes it.

The chain joins TRBV6-1 to TRBJ2-1, with 8 nucleotides matching TRBD2. Sequenced: blood buffy coat. This TCR was recovered from a woman aged 18-70 years with a cervical HPV16 infection that either progressed to CIN3+ or cleared (not recorded which). Here the CDR3 reads CASSEFGLAGNEQFF. CDR3 DNA (partial): TGTGCCAGCAGTGAATTTGGGCTAGCGGGTAATGAG.